This passage covers 28 T cell receptor beta chains from one sample sequenced in a study of blood T cells in healthy people across ages. A second PCR, run for about 7 to 11 cycles, used a sample-barcoded 5' primer plus a J-beta primer mix. Each CDR3 protein gets one entry after TCRdb re-called the 5' RACE reads with MiXCR. The sample holds 980,000 or so distinct CDR3 sequences, under 50% seen once. Sequencing was performed on blood. The receptor source for this set is a man aged 30 to 45 in good health.

The chain recombines TRBV4-3 with TRBJ2-3; TRBD2 matches 8 bases. The V and J ends lost 0 bases and 4 bases, in that order; junction bases with no gene match: 15. CDR3 length: 19 amino acids. Germline V gene lookup returns CDR1 LGHNA and CDR2 YSLEER. The CDR3 reads CASSQDRGGGRGRPDTQYF. CDR3 sequence (DNA): TGCGCCAGCAGCCAAGATCGGGGGGGCGGCAGGGGTCGCCCAGATACGCAGTATTTT.

This clonotype was counted a few times. The J gene is TRBJ1-5, the V gene TRBV2, with no clear D. Germline values: CDR1 SNHLY, CDR2 FYNNEI. V was trimmed by 5 bases and J by 2 bases, leaving 10 bases between them. This CDR3 is 14 amino acids long. The DNA of the CDR3 is TGTGCCAGCAGTACCAATGTGGGCAATCAGCCCCAGCATTTT. Translation: CASSTNVGNQPQHF.

This clonotype came up a few times. The chain joins TRBV4-1 to TRBJ2-1; possibly TRBD1 or TRBD2 for D (5 bases each). The CDR3 spans 17 residues. V lost 0 bases, J lost 0 bases, and 12 bases lay in between. In germline, CDR1 is MGHRA, CDR2 YSYEKL. This chain's CDR3 is CASSQDPGTYSYNEQFF. DNA of the CDR3: TGCGCCAGCAGCCAAGACCCCGGGACGTACTCCTACAATGAGCAGTTCTTC.

This clonotype has a handful of counts. CDR3 sequence reads: CASSDEQGADYTQYF. CDR3 in DNA: TGTGCCAGCAGTGATGAACAGGGGGCAGATTATACGCAGTATTTT. The rearrangement links TRBV2 to TRBJ2-3; 9 bases agree with TRBD1. J was trimmed by 7 bases and V by 3 bases; bases with no gene match: 8. Germline assignment: CDR1 SNHLY and CDR2 FYNNEI. The CDR3 runs to 15 residues. The full variable domain, its missing parts supplied by reference TRBV2 and TRBJ2-3, is EPEVTQTPSHQVTQMGQEVILRCVPISNHLYFYWYRQILGQKVEFLVSFYNNEISEKSEIFDDQFSVERPDGSNFTLKIRSTKLEDSAMYFCASSDEQGADYTQYFGPGTRLTVL.

The sample holds a few counts of this clonotype. The V and J genes are TRBV15 and TRBJ2-7, with D unclear. V was trimmed by 0 bases and J by 7 bases, leaving 10 bases between them. CDR3 length: 13 residues. Germline CDR1 is LNHNV and CDR2 is YYDKDF (reference sequence). The CDR3 protein is CATSRDRYNEQYF. Here the CDR3 DNA reads TGTGCCACCAGCAGAGACCGGTACAATGAGCAGTACTTC.

The gene calls are TRBV5-1 and TRBJ2-1; 13 bases agree with TRBD2. Unmatched junction bases numbered 9, after V lost 7 bases and J lost 5 bases. The CDR3 is 16 residues long. Germline V gene sequence: CDR1 SGHRS, CDR2 YFSETQ. The CDR3 DNA is TGCGCCAGCTCCCGGACTAGCGGGGGTCCTCACAATGAGCAGTTCTTC. Its protein is CASSRTSGGPHNEQFF.

A few counts support this clonotype. This chain joins TRBV29-1 and TRBJ2-3; D may be TRBD1 (6 bases). Germline-derived CDR1 and CDR2 are SQVTM and ANQGSEA. The CDR3 covers 13 residues. V was trimmed by 4 bases and J by 7 bases, leaving 15 bases between them. This CDR3 is CSVVPRGQNTQYF. The CDR3 DNA follows: TGCAGCGTTGTACCCAGGGGACAAAATACGCAGTATTTT.

This clonotype showed up just a few times. This chain links TRBV4-2 with TRBJ2-5; D is possibly TRBD1 (6 bases). The CDR3 has 15 residues. CDR1 LGHNA and CDR2 YNFKEQ come from the germline V gene. V was pared by 0 bases and J by 4 bases, with 12 bases between. The CDR3 DNA follows: TGTGCCAGCAGCCAAGATCGCGTGGGGGCAGAGACCCAGTACTTC. Its translation is CASSQDRVGAETQYF.

CDR3 loop: CASSPQQLMQGVHEQYF. CDR3 in DNA: TGTGCCAGCAGCCCACAACAACTCATGCAGGGGGTTCATGAGCAGTACTTC. V is TRBV7-8 and J is TRBJ2-7, with 7 bases that match TRBD1. V lost 5 bases to trimming and J lost 7 bases; unmatched junction nucleotides: 20. This CDR3 is built from 17 residues. Germline loops: CDR1 SGHVS, CDR2 FQNEAQ.

The V gene is TRBV20-1, the J gene TRBJ1-1, with TRBD1 as a possible D gene (6 bases). This CDR3 comprises 14 residues. Germline V CDR1 and CDR2: DFQATT, SNEGSKA (reference sequence). Trimming cost V 4 bases and J 4 bases, with 16 bases left between them. The CDR3 is CSAKTLQGITEAFF. CDR3 DNA: TGCAGTGCTAAAACCTTACAGGGAATCACTGAAGCTTTCTTT.

The CDR3 is CASSFYISSYEQYF. CDR3 nucleotide sequence: TGCGCCAGCAGCTTTTACATCAGCTCCTACGAGCAGTACTTC. The chain employs TRBV5-1 and TRBJ2-7; D call uncertain. CDR3 length: 14 residues. Germline values: CDR1 SGHRS, CDR2 YFSETQ. Trimming removed 2 bases from V and 0 bases from J, with 9 bases in between.

This clonotype was counted a few times. J is TRBJ2-7 and V is TRBV3-1; 8 bases map to TRBD1. Germline trimming cut 5 bases from V and 9 bases from J; bases unmatched to any gene: 12. The V gene's germline CDR1 is LGHDT and CDR2 YNNKEL (reference sequence). The CDR3 is 14 residues long. CDR3: CASSSYEAGGAQYF. The CDR3 nucleotides are TGTGCCAGCAGCTCATATGAAGCAGGGGGCGCGCAGTACTTC.

As regards this clonotype: This clone may be a read error of a much larger clone one base away. This chain connects TRBV6-2 or TRBV6-3 to TRBJ2-7, with D perhaps assigned TRBD1 or TRBD2 (5 bases each). Germline loops: CDR1 MNHEY, CDR2 SVGEGT. Trimming shortened V by 8 bases and J by 3 bases, and 17 bases separated the two germline ends. This CDR3 has 14 residues. The CDR3 nucleotides read TGTGCCAGCGAAATGGGACGGAGCTTCTACGAGCAGTACTTC. Amino acids: CASEMGRSFYEQYF.

The chain employs TRBV20-1 and TRBJ2-5, with D perhaps assigned TRBD1 or TRBD2 (5 bases each). V shed 5 bases and J shed 2 bases, with 12 bases lying between them. Germline V CDR1 and CDR2: DFQATT, SNEGSKA (reference sequence). The CDR3 covers 13 residues. CDR3 region: CSAPGTEQETQYF. CDR3 coding DNA: TGCAGTGCTCCAGGGACCGAGCAAGAGACCCAGTACTTC.

The V and J genes are TRBV2 and TRBJ2-1, with TRBD1 as a possible D gene (6 bases). V shed 7 bases and J shed 6 bases, with 7 bases lying between them. The CDR3 covers 11 residues. Germline V lookup: CDR1 SNHLY, CDR2 FYNNEI. This CDR3 is CASNRVNEQFF. The DNA for the CDR3 is TGTGCCAGCAACAGGGTCAATGAGCAGTTCTTC. The full variable domain, completed using reference TRBV2 and TRBJ2-1, is EPEVTQTPSHQVTQMGQEVILRCVPISNHLYFYWYRQILGQKVEFLVSFYNNEISEKSEIFDDQFSVERPDGSNFTLKIRSTKLEDSAMYFCASNRVNEQFFGPGTRLTVL.

The rearrangement links TRBV6-5 to TRBJ2-3; 13 bases map to TRBD2. This CDR3 spans 16 amino acids. The ends lost 7 bases at V and 4 bases at J; junction bases unmatched: 8. The germline V gene has CDR1 MNHEY and CDR2 SVGAGI. CDR3 nucleotide sequence: TGTGCCAGCAAATCCAGGACTAGCGGGGGTGCAGATACGCAGTATTTT. Protein sequence: CASKSRTSGGADTQYF.

This clonotype appeared once. This chain connects TRBV13 to TRBJ1-1; a weak D match, TRBD1 (5 bases). CDR3 length: 13 residues. V was clipped by 5 bases and J by 7 bases, with 14 bases between them. Germline V CDR1 and CDR2: PRHDT, FYEKMQ (reference sequence). Here the CDR3 DNA reads TGTGCCAGCAGCATGGGACGGGGGTATGAAGCTTTCTTT. Protein product: CASSMGRGYEAFF.

The chain uses TRBV7-9 and TRBJ2-3; maybe TRBD1 (6 bases). V was clipped by 5 bases and J by 1 base, with 13 bases between them. This CDR3 comprises 15 residues. Germline CDR1 and CDR2: SEHNR and FQNEAQ (reference sequence). In DNA, the CDR3 is TGTGCCAGCAGCCCGACAGGTTATGGCACAGATACGCAGTATTTT. This gives the protein CASSPTGYGTDTQYF.

The rearrangement uses TRBV15 and TRBJ2-4; D possibly uses TRBD1 or TRBD2 (6 bases each). Germline loops: CDR1 LNHNV, CDR2 YYDKDF (reference sequence). Trimming took off 5 bases at V and 1 base at J, with 12 bases between the two ends. The CDR3 length is 15 residues. The CDR3 nucleotides are TGTGCCACCAGCCTAAGGGGGGTGGCCAAAAACATTCAGTACTTC. Translation: CATSLRGVAKNIQYF.

The J gene is TRBJ2-5, the V gene TRBV28; D unresolved. The CDR3 is 14 amino acids. The V end lost 2 bases, the J end lost 1 base, and 8 bases lay between the germline ends. Germline V gene data show CDR1 as MDHEN and CDR2 as SYDVKM. The CDR3 sequence is CASSLIQVQETQYF. The CDR3 bases are TGTGCCAGCAGTTTAATTCAGGTCCAAGAGACCCAGTACTTC.

This clonotype was counted between two and nine times. This sequence joins TRBV6-5 and TRBJ1-5; D is undetermined. The ends were cut back, 6 bases at V and 2 bases at J, with 11 bases in the middle. The CDR3 consists of 14 residues. Per germline, CDR1 MNHEY and CDR2 SVGAGI. This CDR3 reads CASSLKSGNQPQHF. CDR3 DNA sequence: TGTGCCAGCAGCCTCAAGAGCGGCAATCAGCCCCAGCATTTT.

The count of this clonotype is one. In DNA form, the CDR3 reads TGTGCCATCAGCGCTACAGGGGGGGAGACCCAGTACTTC. It codes for CAISATGGETQYF. The rearrangement links TRBV10-3 to TRBJ2-4, with TRBD1 matching 8 bases. The J call may be faulty, since TRBJ2-5 better matches the DNA end. The V gene's germline CDR1 is ENHRY and CDR2 SYGVKD. This CDR3 region has 13 residues.

The rearrangement uses TRBV25-1 and TRBJ2-7, with a weak D call TRBD1 (5 bases). The DNA end lines up better with TRBJ2-5; the J call may be wrong. The CDR3 runs to 14 residues. Germline V gives CDR1 MGHDK, CDR2 SYGVNS. This chain's CDR3 is CASSEWKGLETQYF. CDR3 DNA sequence: TGTGCCAGCAGTGAATGGAAGGGGTTAGAGACCCAGTACTTC.

The gene calls are TRBV20-1 and TRBJ2-3; 8 bases agree with TRBD2. The CDR3 runs to 15 residues. Germline V gene sequence: CDR1 DFQATT, CDR2 SNEGSKA (reference sequence). The J segment lost 1 base and the V segment lost 0 bases, leaving 3 bases of the junction unmatched. The CDR3 reads CSARDGAGGTDTQYF. CDR3 DNA: TGCAGTGCTAGAGATGGAGCGGGGGGCACAGATACGCAGTATTTT.

The genes are TRBV2 and TRBJ1-2, with D perhaps matching TRBD1 (5 bases). CDR3 size: 12 residues. The germline V gene has CDR1 SNHLY and CDR2 FYNNEI. With 6 bases removed from V and 12 bases from J, the gap between germline ends came to 17 bases. CDR3 sequence reads: CASSEISKGHTF. CDR3 bases: TGTGCCAGCAGCGAGATATCTAAGGGGCACACCTTC.

The rearrangement joins TRBV11-3 to TRBJ2-3, with 9 bases fitting TRBD2. CDR3 length: 15 residues. CDR1 is SGHNT, CDR2 YENEEA, per germline. The J segment lost 1 base and the V segment lost 6 bases, leaving 5 bases of the junction unmatched. The DNA of the CDR3 is TGTGCCAGCAGAGGTTCTAGCGGGGGCACAGATACGCAGTATTTT. Translated: CASRGSSGGTDTQYF.

Notes on this clonotype: Germline and junction disagree at one end, which may indicate a read error. The chain joins TRBV6-2 or TRBV6-3 to TRBJ2-3; no clear D. Germline lookup yields CDR1 MNHEY and CDR2 SVGEGT. The CDR3 has 14 residues. CDR3 residues: CASSSVQSTDMQYF. DNA for the CDR3: TGTGCCAGCAGTTCCGTGCAGAGCACAGATATGCAGTATTTT.

V and J are TRBV12-3 or TRBV12-4 and TRBJ2-5; D gene ambiguous. Near its end, the DNA agrees better with TRBJ2-7, so the J call may be wrong. The CDR3 has 13 residues. The CDR3 is CASSDYPADEQYF. The CDR3 DNA follows: TGTGCCAGCAGTGATTATCCCGCCGACGAGCAGTACTTC.